The 12 T cell receptor beta chains presented below share a single source sample, sequenced in a study of PD-1 blockade in classical Hodgkin lymphoma. Noted time point: cycle 4 day 1 (C4D1), after six to seven weeks of nivolumab. After autologous stem cell transplantation all patients relapsed, and prior brentuximab vedotin exposure differed between cohorts. CD4+ T cells were purified from thawed PBMCs by negative selection. Produced via immunoSEQ multiplex PCR; TCRdb's table is partial and in-frame only. Counted here are 25,000 to 35,000 clones, about 85% occurring once; the ten biggest clones make up 2% to 2.5%. Specimen: CD4+ T cells from blood, collected before the fourth cycle of nivolumab. The source is a human donor with classical Hodgkin lymphoma.

The J gene is TRBJ2-3, the V gene TRBV30; D not certain. Germline CDR1 GTSNPN, CDR2 SVGIG (reference sequence). The length of the CDR3 is 13 residues. V was cut by 1 base and J by 3 bases, with 8 bases left in between. The CDR3 protein is CAWSESFTDTQYF. The DNA for the CDR3 is TGTGCCTGGAGTGAATCTTTTACAGATACGCAGTATTTT.

The sample holds a few counts of this clone. The CDR3 DNA follows: TGTGCCAGTAGTATCCAGGGGCACTATGGCTACACCTTC. It translates to CASSIQGHYGYTF. This sequence joins TRBV19 and TRBJ1-2; D may be TRBD1 (6 bases). CDR3 length: 13 amino acids. Germline V gene data show CDR1 as LNHDA and CDR2 as SQIVND (reference sequence). V was pared by 3 bases and J by 3 bases, with 8 bases between.

The rearrangement links TRBV4-1 to TRBJ2-5; no definite D call. Trimming took off 4 bases at V and 0 bases at J, with 15 bases between the two ends. The germline gives CDR1 MGHRA, CDR2 YSYEKL. CDR3 length equals 16 residues. The CDR3 sequence: CASSPLELHNQETQYF. The CDR3 region has the DNA TGCGCCAGCAGCCCATTAGAGCTGCACAACCAAGAGACCCAGTACTTC.

V usage is TRBV28 and J usage is TRBJ1-5; 7 bases map to TRBD1. Germline V gene sequence: CDR1 MDHEN, CDR2 SYDVKM. V lost 6 bases and J lost 7; bases outside the gene matches: 9. The CDR3 consists of 14 residues. In nucleotides, the CDR3 is TGTGCCAGCAGACGACAGGGTGTAAGGCAGCCCCAGCATTTT. Amino acids: CASRRQGVRQPQHF.

The J gene is TRBJ2-3, the V gene TRBV28; D not certain. This CDR3 region has 11 residues. Germline loops: CDR1 MDHEN, CDR2 SYDVKM. V was trimmed by 3 bases and J by 8 bases, leaving 6 bases between them. The CDR3 reads CASSLARTQYF. Here the CDR3 DNA reads TGTGCCAGCAGTTTGGCGCGTACGCAGTATTTT.

The chain uses TRBV19 and TRBJ2-3, with D possibly being TRBD2 (5 bases). V lost 4 bases, J lost 5 bases, and 10 bases lay in between. Germline V CDR1 and CDR2: LNHDA, SQIVND (reference sequence). This CDR3 spans 13 amino acids. The chain's CDR3 is CASSTDWRDTQYF. DNA for the CDR3: TGTGCCAGTAGTACGGACTGGAGAGATACGCAGTATTTT.

This chain uses TRBV6-1 with TRBJ1-1; 8 bases fit TRBD1. The CDR3 runs to 17 residues. Trimming removed 1 base from V and 0 bases from J; junction bases left unmatched: 7. Looked up from germline, CDR1 is MNHNS and CDR2 is SASEGT. CDR3 residues: CASSEVSTGAMNTEAFF. Here the CDR3 DNA reads TGTGCCAGCAGTGAAGTTTCGACAGGGGCTATGAACACTGAAGCTTTCTTT.

The chain is built from TRBV27 and TRBJ2-2; 7 nucleotides agree with TRBD2. This CDR3 is built from 15 residues. V lost 6 bases to trimming and J lost 0 bases; unmatched junction nucleotides: 4. Germline CDR1 reads MNHEY; CDR2 reads SMNVEV (reference sequence). CDR3 DNA sequence: TGTGCCAGCAGGCCGGGGGGTCCGAACACCGGGGAGCTGTTTTTT. Translation gives CASRPGGPNTGELFF.

Worth noting for this clone: One end of the junction does not line up with germline, which may come from a read error. The genes are TRBV7-7 and TRBJ2-3; D not resolved. The CDR3 spans 13 residues. CDR1 and CDR2 (germline): SSHAT, FNYEAQ (reference sequence). The CDR3 is CASSLGSTDTQYF. The CDR3 DNA is TGTGCTAGCAGCTTAGGAAGCACAGATACGCAGTATTTT.

This CDR3 is CASSDSLAGNEQYF. CDR3 nucleotides: TGTGCCAGCAGCGACAGCCTAGCGGGCAACGAGCAGTACTTC. The rearrangement joins TRBV5-4 to TRBJ2-7; 8 bases agree with TRBD2. Trimming removed 4 bases from V and 5 bases from J; junction bases left unmatched: 8. The CDR3 runs 14 residues. Germline CDR1 SGHNT, CDR2 YYREEE (reference sequence).

This clone was found a few times. The rearrangement joins TRBV10-3 to TRBJ2-5, with D perhaps TRBD1 (5 bases). The CDR3 runs to 13 residues. The germline V gene has CDR1 ENHRY and CDR2 SYGVKD. Trimming took off 5 bases at V and 5 bases at J, with 12 bases between the two ends. The CDR3 region is CAISTSGRETQYF. The CDR3 nucleotides are TGTGCCATCAGTACCTCAGGGCGGGAGACCCAGTACTTC.

CDR3 DNA sequence: TGTGCCAGCAGCACACGTACTAGCGGGGGACTTAGAGACGAGCAGTACTTC. Protein: CASSTRTSGGLRDEQYF. This chain uses TRBV7-9 with TRBJ2-7; TRBD2 matches 11 bases. Trimming cost V 5 bases and J 5 bases; bases outside gene matches: 14. Per germline, CDR1 SEHNR and CDR2 FQNEAQ (reference sequence). The CDR3 runs 17 residues.